The 16 T cell receptor beta chains in this list originate from one sample, sequenced in a study of control samples from healthy donors and cancer patients (dated by TCRdb to 2018 to 2020). Libraries were made using the immunoSEQ multiplex PCR assay. Not all clones reach the TCRdb copy of this immuneACCESS table, which keeps in-frame sequences only. Checked studies attribute under half of the gap to unresolved V genes and leave the rest unexplained. This sample holds more than 15,000 clones; roughly 80% were observed only once. Around 26% of the sample is in the top ten clones. Specimen: PBMCs. All receptors come from a man older than 75 with head and neck cancer.

This clone appeared a single time. DNA for the CDR3: TGTGCCAGCAGTGATGGGATGGCAGATACGCAGTATTTT. This translates into CASSDGMADTQYF. This chain joins TRBV2 and TRBJ2-3; D is uncertain. The CDR3 is 13 amino acids. Trimming left V 3 bases short and J 4 bases short, with 8 bases between. Per germline, CDR1 SNHLY and CDR2 FYNNEI.

This chain joins TRBV7-2 and TRBJ2-2; TRBD2 matches at 12 bases. Germline lookup yields CDR1 SGHTA and CDR2 FQGNSA. V was pared by 10 bases and J by 0 bases, with 6 bases of the junction left unmatched. The CDR3 runs 16 residues. The CDR3 loop reads CAMGTSGGSNTGELFF. The CDR3 region has the DNA TGTGCCATGGGAACTAGCGGGGGGTCGAACACCGGGGAGCTGTTTTTT.

This chain links TRBV5-4 with TRBJ2-1, with no clear D. This CDR3 has 14 residues. Germline CDR1 reads SGHNT; CDR2 reads YYREEE (reference sequence). V shed 0 bases and J shed 4 bases, with 8 bases lying between them. CDR3 region: CASSLAGLYNEQFF. The CDR3 DNA sequence: TGTGCCAGCAGCTTGGCCGGGCTTTACAATGAGCAGTTCTTC.

The rearrangement joins TRBV2 to TRBJ2-1; 7 positions match TRBD2. J gave up 5 bases and V 1 base, and 2 bases lay outside the gene matches. CDR3 length: 14 amino acids. Germline V CDR1 and CDR2: SNHLY, FYNNEI. Here the CDR3 reads CASSEGTRNNEQFF. As DNA, the CDR3 is TGTGCCAGCAGTGAAGGGACTAGGAACAATGAGCAGTTCTTC.

To note about this clone: An end of the junction does not agree with germline; a read error may underlie this. The rearrangement uses TRBV24-1 and TRBJ2-1; TRBD1 agrees at 12 bases. Germline assignment: CDR1 KGHDR and CDR2 SFDVKD. This CDR3 comprises 17 residues. CDR3 loop: CATSAPGQGALAQVKVF. CDR3 nucleotides: TGTGCCACCAGTGCCCCGGGACAGGGGGCGCTAGCCCAAGTCAAGGTCTTC.

The chain links TRBV10-3 to TRBJ2-7; maybe TRBD1 (5 bases). Germline assignment: CDR1 ENHRY and CDR2 SYGVKD. CDR3 size: 13 residues. V was pared by 4 bases and J by 6 bases, with 13 bases between. CDR3 in DNA: TGTGCCATCAGTGTCCCAACAGGTGGCGAGCAGTACTTC. Protein sequence: CAISVPTGGEQYF.

This CDR3 reads CASSSGTSGIETQYF. The CDR3 bases are TGTGCCAGCAGTTCCGGGACTAGCGGGATCGAGACCCAGTACTTC. The chain is built from TRBV6-5 and TRBJ2-5; 13 nucleotides match TRBD2. The junction had 4 bases not matched to a gene; V was cut back by 4 bases and J by 5 bases. CDR3 length: 15 residues. Germline CDR1 and CDR2: MNHEY and SVGAGI.

This clone was detected only a few times. V gene TRBV4-1 combines with J gene TRBJ2-1; no definite D call. Deletions cut 1 base from V and 3 bases from J, with 13 bases between. This CDR3 is built from 16 residues. The germline CDR1 and CDR2 sequences are MGHRA and YSYEKL. CDR3 region: CASSQVRLLIYNEQFF. CDR3 in DNA: TGCGCCAGCAGCCAAGTGAGGCTGCTGATCTACAATGAGCAGTTCTTC.

This chain uses TRBV11-2 with TRBJ2-7, with 10 bases aligning to TRBD2. V lost 5 bases, J lost 7 bases, and 11 bases stayed unmatched. The CDR3 loop spans 15 amino acids. Germline assignment: CDR1 SGHAT and CDR2 FQNNGV. The CDR3: CASSVLLAGAGEQYF. The CDR3, as DNA: TGTGCCAGCAGCGTCCTCCTAGCGGGAGCGGGAGAGCAGTACTTC. Full variable domain (rest looked up from reference TRBV11-2 and TRBJ2-7): EAGVAQSPRYKIIEKRQSVAFWCNPISGHATLYWYQQILGQGPKLLIQFQNNGVVDDSQLPKDRFSAERLKGVDSTLKIQPAKLEDSAVYLCASSVLLAGAGEQYFGPGTRLTVT.

This clone occurred once. This chain links TRBV6-5 with TRBJ2-7; possibly TRBD1 for D (6 bases). Looked up from germline, CDR1 is MNHEY and CDR2 is SVGAGI. The CDR3 is made up of 12 amino acids. The V end was cut by 6 bases, the J end by 5 bases, with 11 bases between. CDR3 loop: CASSPRDNEQYF. The CDR3 bases are TGTGCCAGCAGCCCCCGGGACAACGAGCAGTACTTC.

V usage is TRBV7-9 and J usage is TRBJ1-1; D is perhaps TRBD1 (5 bases). CDR3 size: 14 residues. With 5 bases removed from V and 5 bases from J, the gap between germline ends came to 15 bases. Germline CDR1 SEHNR, CDR2 FQNEAQ (reference sequence). The CDR3 is CASSPLGAGTEAFF. For the CDR3, the DNA is TGTGCCAGCAGCCCCTTAGGGGCGGGAACTGAAGCTTTCTTT.

This rearrangement joins TRBV28 to TRBJ2-5, with 7 bases aligning to TRBD1. The CDR3 covers 16 residues. V shed 4 bases, J shed 3 bases, and the junction held 11 bases outside the gene matches. The germline V gene has CDR1 MDHEN and CDR2 SYDVKM. This CDR3 reads CASSSNRGFEKETQYF. The CDR3 DNA is TGTGCCAGCAGTTCCAACAGGGGTTTCGAAAAAGAGACCCAGTACTTC. Full variable domain (outside the CDR3, taken from reference TRBV28 and TRBJ2-5): DVKVTQSSRYLVKRTGEKVFLECVQDMDHENMFWYRQDPGLGLRLIYFSYDVKMKEKGDIPEGYSVSREKKERFSLILESASTNQTSMYLCASSSNRGFEKETQYFGPGTRLLVL.

This clone is a singleton in its sample. This chain connects TRBV5-1 to TRBJ1-3; D gene uncertain. V was shortened by 2 bases and J by 4 bases, with 10 bases between the two germline ends. CDR1 SGHRS and CDR2 YFSETQ come from the germline V gene. CDR3 size: 14 residues. This CDR3 reads CASSLGGSGNTIYF. In DNA, the CDR3 is TGCGCCAGCAGCTTAGGAGGGTCCGGAAACACCATATATTTT.

This sequence joins TRBV12-3 or TRBV12-4 and TRBJ1-2; D gene unclear. V lost 5 bases, J lost 2 bases, and 9 bases lay in between. This CDR3 comprises 13 residues. The CDR3 spells CASSQDGNYGYTF. The CDR3 DNA reads TGTGCCAGCAGTCAGGACGGAAACTATGGCTACACCTTC.

The chain joins TRBV19 to TRBJ1-2, with 7 positions matching TRBD1. The CDR3 covers 14 residues. The J segment lost 8 bases and the V segment lost 6 bases, leaving 12 bases of the junction unmatched. CDR1 is LNHDA and CDR2 is SQIVND in the germline V gene (reference sequence). In DNA form, the CDR3 reads TGTGCCAGTAGACTAATATCGACAGGGCCAGGCTACACCTTC. Translated, it gives CASRLISTGPGYTF. Full variable domain (rest looked up from reference TRBV19 and TRBJ1-2): DGGITQSPKYLFRKEGQNVTLSCEQNLNHDAMYWYRQDPGQGLRLIYYSQIVNDFQKGDIAEGYSVSREKKESFPLTVTSAQKNPTAFYLCASRLISTGPGYTFGSGTRLTVV.

This chain links TRBV6-1 with TRBJ1-5; the D is unclear. V lost 1 base, J lost 6 bases, and 7 bases lay in between. The germline CDR1 and CDR2 sequences are MNHNS and SASEGT. The CDR3 loop spans 13 amino acids. The chain's CDR3 is CASSEDVFQPQHF. The DNA for the CDR3 is TGTGCCAGCAGTGAAGATGTATTTCAGCCCCAGCATTTT.